This TCR beta chain was retrieved from a study of identical twins. The study's findings and limits: Modelling approaches yielded underestimates of out-of-frame TCR alpha sharing between monozygotic twins.

All donors were healthy Caucasians. This CDR3 is 19 amino acids long. The J segment lost 0 bases and the V segment lost 8 bases, leaving 17 bases of the junction unmatched. This clonotype was observed a few times. As yet, its antigen is unknown. Template switching, a step in the protocol, added a universal primer site, and cDNA carried unique molecular identifiers. TCRdb analysed the 5' RACE reads with MiXCR anew, one entry per CDR3 protein. The sample includes under 350,000 distinct CDR3 sequences, roughly 10% of them seen just once. This same sample was also taken into another study, of yellow fever vaccine responses in identical twins.

The TCR sequence derives from a woman in her late teens or twenties in good health. The J gene is TRBJ2-2, the V gene TRBV12-3 or TRBV12-4, with 8 bases lining up with TRBD1. Sequencing used CD8+ T cells sorted from blood. In DNA, the CDR3 is TGTGCCAGCGGGGATCCGAGGACAGGGTTTATTGCGAACACCGGGGAGCTGTTTTTT. Its translation is CASGDPRTGFIANTGELFF.